This T cell receptor beta chain was sequenced in a study of long-term antiretroviral therapy in people with HIV. The CDR3 loop spans 16 amino acids. Germline CDR1 is LGHNA and CDR2 is YNFKEQ. V dropped 5 bases and J dropped 0 bases, with 11 bases sitting between them. Version v3.0 of the immunoSEQ assay was performed at survey level. Each sample aimed for roughly 35,000-50,000 sequenced T-cell genomes. Libraries were prepared by immunoSEQ multiplex PCR; TCRdb keeps only in-frame clonotypes and omits some of them. In the table there are around 35,000 clones, 95% to 97% of which are singletons. Sequenced here: unsorted PBMCs, sampled roughly 6.9 years after starting antiretroviral therapy. The sequence derives from a man aged 30 to 45 with HIV. J is TRBJ2-6 and V is TRBV4-2; the D is unclear. Written as DNA, the CDR3 is TGTGCCAGCAGCTACTACCTAGACTCTGGGGCCAACGTCCTGACTTTC. Amino acids: CASSYYLDSGANVLTF.